The rows below give T cell receptor beta chains drawn from one sample of a study of radiation and T cells in renal cell carcinoma. Some clones are missing from TCRdb's copy, which holds only in-frame ones; the method was immunoSEQ multiplex PCR. The profile covers around 95,000 clones, with approximately 80% appearing a single time and roughly 7.9% taken by the ten largest. Here the sequenced sample was blood, taken from a patient whose treatment included radiotherapy and nephrectomy. The receptors here all came from a man in his sixties with renal cell carcinoma. Each CDR3 is given with its conserved first and last residue. Fields, in order: J gene, D gene, clone size, V gene, CDR3 DNA, CDR3 protein. A D gene is named only where the DNA matches it firmly. The listing skips clone size in some rows; elsewhere it reads once, few, many or a size class.

j_gene: TRBJ2-7; d_gene: .; abundance: .; v_gene: TRBV6-5; CDR3nt: TGTGCCAGCAGTTACTCGGGTGGGCGCGAGCAGTACTTC; CDR3aa: CASSYSGGREQYF
j_gene: TRBJ2-3; d_gene: TRBD2; abundance: .; v_gene: TRBV5-1; CDR3nt: TGCGCCAGCAGCTTGCAGCGGGGTGCGTCAGATACGCAGTATTTT; CDR3aa: CASSLQRGASDTQYF
j_gene: TRBJ2-2; d_gene: .; abundance: .; v_gene: TRBV6-6; CDR3nt: TGTGCCAGCTGCCCCCGCGGGGTGTGGACCGGGGAGCTGTTTTTT; CDR3aa: CASCPRGVWTGELFF
j_gene: TRBJ2-2; d_gene: TRBD2; abundance: .; v_gene: TRBV11-2; CDR3nt: TGTGCCAGCAGCTTAGTTGCGGGAGGAAACACCGGGGAGCTGTTTTTT; CDR3aa: CASSLVAGGNTGELFF
j_gene: TRBJ2-5; d_gene: .; abundance: .; v_gene: TRBV2; CDR3nt: TGTGCCAGCATTCCCCCCGAGGCCATGGCTCAAGAGACCCAGTACTTC; CDR3aa: CASIPPEAMAQETQYF
j_gene: TRBJ1-2; d_gene: .; abundance: few; v_gene: TRBV9; CDR3nt: TGTGCCAGCAGCGTAGGGGGAAACATCGTAGAAGGCTACACCTTC; CDR3aa: CASSVGGNIVEGYTF
j_gene: TRBJ2-1; d_gene: TRBD1; abundance: .; v_gene: TRBV29-1; CDR3nt: TGCAGCGTCGGCCGGGACAGGGAATACAATGAGCAGTTCTTC; CDR3aa: CSVGRDREYNEQFF
j_gene: TRBJ2-5; d_gene: TRBD2; abundance: .; v_gene: TRBV5-1; CDR3nt: TGCGCCAGCAAATTAGGGACCGCCGGGGGGGAGACCCAGTACTTC; CDR3aa: CASKLGTAGGETQYF
j_gene: TRBJ2-3; d_gene: .; abundance: .; v_gene: TRBV15; CDR3nt: TGTGCCACCAGCAGAGACTTCACAGATACGCAGTATTTT; CDR3aa: CATSRDFTDTQYF
j_gene: TRBJ2-3; d_gene: TRBD2; abundance: .; v_gene: TRBV5-1; CDR3nt: TGCGCCAGCAGCTTGGGGACTAGCGGGAGGGCCGGGAAGGATACGCAGTATTTT; CDR3aa: CASSLGTSGRAGKDTQYF
j_gene: TRBJ1-2; d_gene: .; abundance: .; v_gene: TRBV19; CDR3nt: TGTGCCAGTAGTCAATACGACTATGGCTACACCTTC; CDR3aa: CASSQYDYGYTF
j_gene: TRBJ2-7; d_gene: .; abundance: .; v_gene: TRBV5-8; CDR3nt: TGTGCCAGCAGCCTGGCCTACGAGCAGTACTTC; CDR3aa: CASSLAYEQYF
j_gene: TRBJ1-2; d_gene: .; abundance: .; v_gene: TRBV2; CDR3nt: TGTGCCAGCAGTGAAAGACAGGCCTTCGGCTATGGCTACACCTTC; CDR3aa: CASSERQAFGYGYTF
j_gene: TRBJ1-4; d_gene: .; abundance: .; v_gene: TRBV19; CDR3nt: TGTGCCAGTAGTATCGGAGGGGCCGGCGCTAATGAAAAACTGTTTTTT; CDR3aa: CASSIGGAGANEKLFF
j_gene: TRBJ2-5; d_gene: .; abundance: once; v_gene: TRBV18; CDR3nt: TGTGCCAGCTCACCCGGGTCGGGGACTCAAGAGACCCAGTACTTC; CDR3aa: CASSPGSGTQETQYF
j_gene: TRBJ2-7; d_gene: TRBD2; abundance: .; v_gene: TRBV2; CDR3nt: TGTGCCAGCAGTGTCCTAGCGGCGACCTACGAGCAGTACTTC; CDR3aa: CASSVLAATYEQYF
j_gene: TRBJ1-1; d_gene: .; abundance: .; v_gene: TRBV14; CDR3nt: TGTGCCAGCAGCCAAGTGCAGGGAATGAACACTGAAGCTTTCTTT; CDR3aa: CASSQVQGMNTEAFF
j_gene: TRBJ1-1; d_gene: .; abundance: .; v_gene: TRBV7-8; CDR3nt: TGTGCCAGCAGCTTAAGGGATAACACTGAAGCTTTCTTT; CDR3aa: CASSLRDNTEAFF
j_gene: TRBJ1-5; d_gene: TRBD1; abundance: .; v_gene: TRBV30; CDR3nt: TGTGCCTGGAGCCCGGACAGGGGGACAGGTCAGCCCCAGCATTTT; CDR3aa: CAWSPDRGTGQPQHF
j_gene: TRBJ1-2; d_gene: TRBD1; abundance: .; v_gene: TRBV19; CDR3nt: TGTGCCAGTAGTCGACAGGGCAATAACTATGGCTACACCTTC; CDR3aa: CASSRQGNNYGYTF
j_gene: TRBJ2-7; d_gene: .; abundance: .; v_gene: TRBV11-2; CDR3nt: TGTGCCAGCAGCCCAAGACTGAGGACCTCCTACGAGCAGTACTTC; CDR3aa: CASSPRLRTSYEQYF
j_gene: TRBJ2-3; d_gene: TRBD2; abundance: .; v_gene: TRBV27; CDR3nt: TGTGCCAGCGTACCTAGCGGGAGGGCCCTGCCTACAGATACGCAGTATTTT; CDR3aa: CASVPSGRALPTDTQYF
j_gene: TRBJ2-3; d_gene: .; abundance: .; v_gene: TRBV20-1; CDR3nt: TGCAGTGCTTACAGGGAAAATACGCAGTATTTT; CDR3aa: CSAYRENTQYF
j_gene: TRBJ2-3; d_gene: .; abundance: .; v_gene: TRBV19; CDR3nt: TGTGCCAGTAGAATCGAGGGGGGAGTGGGTACAGATACGCAGTATTTT; CDR3aa: CASRIEGGVGTDTQYF
j_gene: TRBJ2-7; d_gene: .; abundance: .; v_gene: TRBV7-8; CDR3nt: TGTGCCAGCAGCTACCCAGGGTTACCCTACGAGCAGTACTTC; CDR3aa: CASSYPGLPYEQYF
j_gene: TRBJ2-2; d_gene: TRBD2; abundance: .; v_gene: TRBV12-5; CDR3nt: TGTGCTAGTGGTTTGGGACTAGCGGGGACCGGGGAGCTGTTTTTT; CDR3aa: CASGLGLAGTGELFF
j_gene: TRBJ1-4; d_gene: .; abundance: once; v_gene: TRBV2; CDR3nt: TGTGCCAGCAGGTGGTCTTGGAGGGACGAAAAACTGTTTTTT; CDR3aa: CASRWSWRDEKLFF